The rows below give T cell receptor beta chains drawn from one sample of a study of blood T cell repertoires in COVID-19. The table came from immunoSEQ multiplex PCR; TCRdb's copy has only in-frame clones and leaves some out. The table records tens of thousands of clones, about 90% of them present only once. What was sequenced was peripheral blood. The origin of the receptors is a human donor with active COVID-19. The donor label of this sample is uncertain. Both conserved end residues are part of each CDR3.

>TRBV11-2|TRBJ2-2
CASRDPRGGELFF
>TRBV6-5|TRBJ2-7
CASSYQGAPNEQYF
>TRBV5-4|TRBJ2-2
CASSPDRGAIRGELFF
>TRBV19|TRBJ2-1
CASSKNRVGNEQFF
>TRBV27|TRBJ1-2
CASNHQTGLDLCGYTF
>TRBV19|TRBJ2-5
CASSSRETQYF
>TRBV24-1|TRBJ2-3
CATSDPLIAARTDTQYF
>TRBV20-1|TRBJ2-1
CSADGLNEQFF
>TRBV6-6|TRBJ1-6
CASSSVRVPDSPLHF
>TRBV14|TRBJ1-1
CASSLQDSFSNTEAFF
>TRBV6-2/TRBV6-3|TRBJ2-1
CASSSSRTSGNEQFF
>TRBV5-8|TRBJ2-1
CASSWGLAVYNEQFF
>TRBV11-2|TRBJ2-7
CASSLVRGGRSNYEQYF
>TRBV5-8|TRBJ2-7
CASSLGWGDEQYF
>TRBV6-4|TRBJ2-2
CASSETGGAAGELFF
>TRBV5-4|TRBJ2-7
CASSPGGGWSSYEQYF
>TRBV28|TRBJ1-2
CATLERIYGYTF
>TRBV27|TRBJ1-6
CASSPDQVYSPLHF
>TRBV5-4|TRBJ1-2
CASSPQGQIPNYGYTF
>TRBV5-1|TRBJ1-2
CASSNGDRNYGYTF
>TRBV9|TRBJ2-7
CASSPGLAGGYEQYF
>TRBV18|TRBJ1-1
CASSPQQVNTEAFF
>TRBV12-2|TRBJ2-4
CASRHRTGAAKNIQYF
>TRBV27|TRBJ2-7
CASSRNRDTPYEQYF
>TRBV24-1|TRBJ1-5
CATSEGQGGLLSNQPQHF
>TRBV9|TRBJ1-1
CASSVGNRDEAFF
>TRBV4-3|TRBJ1-2
CASSQQGYGYTF
>TRBV6-6|TRBJ2-7
CATSYGSGITYEQYF
>TRBV6-2/TRBV6-3|TRBJ2-7
CASSSGREQYF
>TRBV4-1|TRBJ2-4
CASSQETSGKRHIQYF
>TRBV24-1|TRBJ2-7
CATSDASVQAAQYF